The 22 T cell receptor beta chains below all came from one sample that was sequenced in a study of T-cell memory formation after mild COVID-19 (dated by TCRdb to the early 2020s). Libraries came from 5' RACE. TCRdb lists the instrument as Illumina NovaSeq 6000. The public sequencing data were trimmed at Q25 with fastp and processed into clonotypes with MiXCR by TCRdb, which kept only in-frame beta chains. Records with the same CDR3 protein are collapsed into one entry carrying the most frequent genes and DNA. This sample gives fewer than 650,000 distinct CDR3 sequences in total; less than 25% of them show up just once. Of the sample, around 8.4% falls within the top ten clones. The specimen was PBMCs or a T cell subset sorted from them (not recorded which). These TCRs come from an adult woman who had mild COVID-19 (a few samples of this study predate the infection). The sample titles of this study are shuffled in the database, so cell type and time point are left out; the donor was told from shared clones.

The CDR3 is CASSSVGNYEQYF. The CDR3 region has the DNA TGTGCCAGCAGTTCAGTAGGTAACTACGAGCAGTACTTC. The V gene is TRBV12-3 or TRBV12-4, the J gene TRBJ2-7; D not resolved. This CDR3 has 13 amino acids. The V gene lost 4 bases and the J gene lost 3 bases, with 10 bases spanning the gap.

The CDR3 bases are TGCAGTGCTAGACCCGGGACTTACTCTAGCACAGATACGCAGTATTTT. Translation gives CSARPGTYSSTDTQYF. The chain employs TRBV20-1 and TRBJ2-3, with D perhaps TRBD2 (6 bases). Between the trimmed V and J ends, which lost 2 bases and 0 bases, there was a span of 15 bases. Germline V CDR1 and CDR2: DFQATT, SNEGSKA (reference sequence). This CDR3 has 16 amino acids.

This rearrangement joins TRBV4-2 to TRBJ2-5; 9 bases fit TRBD1. Trimming removed 5 bases from V and 4 bases from J; junction bases left unmatched: 8. The CDR3 has 15 residues. The germline gives CDR1 LGHNA, CDR2 YNFKEQ. CDR3 region: CASSSAGQGRETQYF. The CDR3, as DNA: TGTGCCAGCAGCTCGGCCGGACAGGGGCGAGAGACCCAGTACTTC.

The count of this clonotype is one. The J gene is TRBJ2-7, the V gene TRBV2; D tentatively reads TRBD1 or TRBD2 (5 bases each). This CDR3 comprises 14 residues. Germline CDR1 SNHLY, CDR2 FYNNEI. The V and J ends lost 7 bases and 4 bases respectively, with 17 bases between them. CDR3 coding DNA: TGTGCCAGCACCCTTTTGGGGACCACTTACGAGCAGTACTTC. Protein: CASTLLGTTYEQYF.

The CDR3 DNA follows: TGTGCCAGCAGCCTACTTGGGGTAGCGGGGATAAACTACGAGCAGTACTTC. Protein sequence: CASSLLGVAGINYEQYF. The chain combines TRBV7-9 with TRBJ2-7, with TRBD2 identical over 8 bases. This CDR3 is built from 17 residues. Trimming cost V 5 bases and J 3 bases; bases outside gene matches: 15. Germline CDR1 is SEHNR and CDR2 is FQNEAQ (reference sequence).

This sequence joins TRBV12-5 and TRBJ2-1; TRBD1 might be the D (6 bases). V was cut by 3 bases and J by 6 bases, with 15 bases left in between. Germline assignment: CDR1 LGHNT and CDR2 FRNRAP. The CDR3 is 15 residues long. CDR3 nucleotides: TGTGCTAGTGGTTTATGGGGGCGTCGGGGCAATGAGCAGTTCTTC. Residues: CASGLWGRRGNEQFF. The entire variable domain, with the rest obtained from reference TRBV12-5 and TRBJ2-1, is as follows: DARVTQTPRHKVTEMGQEVTMRCQPILGHNTVFWYRQTMMQGLELLAYFRNRAPLDDSGMPKDRFSAEMPDATLATLKIQPSEPRDSAVYFCASGLWGRRGNEQFFGPGTRLTVL.

J is TRBJ2-5 and V is TRBV2; 9 positions agree with TRBD1. This CDR3 region has 15 residues. V lost 6 bases and J lost 1; bases outside the gene matches: 6. The germline CDR1 and CDR2 sequences are SNHLY and FYNNEI. The CDR3: CASSRDRAPQETQYF. DNA for the CDR3: TGTGCCAGCAGCCGGGACAGGGCACCCCAAGAGACCCAGTACTTC.

This chain connects TRBV29-1 to TRBJ2-7, with 8 bases that match TRBD1. Germline CDR1 reads SQVTM; CDR2 reads ANQGSEA. With V trimmed by 3 bases and J by 2 bases, 6 bases remained unmatched. CDR3 length: 14 amino acids. In DNA, the CDR3 is TGCAGCGTTGAGGGACAGGCCTTACCCTACGAGCAGTACTTC. Translation: CSVEGQALPYEQYF.

The V and J genes are TRBV7-3 and TRBJ2-5, with D perhaps TRBD1 (5 bases). The CDR3 consists of 14 residues. The V gene lost 5 bases and the J gene lost 4 bases, with 14 bases spanning the gap. Germline CDR1 and CDR2: SGHTA and FQGTGA. The CDR3 spells CASSPSVGAETQYF. The CDR3 bases are TGTGCCAGCAGCCCTTCCGTAGGGGCAGAGACCCAGTACTTC.

The chain couples TRBV24-1 to TRBJ2-2; tentatively, D is TRBD2 (6 bases). CDR1 and CDR2 from the germline V gene are KGHDR and SFDVKD. V was shortened by 9 bases and J by 6 bases, with 13 bases between the two germline ends. The CDR3 contains 13 residues. This CDR3 reads CATGVGGAGELFF. The CDR3 DNA reads as TGTGCCACCGGGGTCGGAGGGGCCGGGGAGCTGTTTTTT.

The sample holds a few counts of this clonotype. V and J are TRBV5-6 and TRBJ2-2, with D possibly being TRBD2 (7 bases). CDR3 length equals 16 residues. Trimming left V 4 bases short and J 3 bases short, with 16 bases between. Germline assignment: CDR1 SGHDT and CDR2 YYEEEE. The CDR3 nucleotides are TGTGCCAGCAGCATCTCGGGGGGCGTGGACACCGGGGAGCTGTTTTTT. Its protein product is CASSISGGVDTGELFF.

This clonotype showed up just a few times. The chain combines TRBV4-1 with TRBJ1-1; 7 bases agree with TRBD1. The trim removed 1 base at V and 9 bases at J, leaving 5 bases unmatched. The germline V gene encodes CDR1 MGHRA and CDR2 YSYEKL. The CDR3 consists of 13 residues. The CDR3 sequence: CASSQAGQRKAFF. In nucleotides, the CDR3 is TGCGCCAGCAGCCAAGCGGGACAGCGGAAAGCTTTCTTT.

This clonotype was seen repeatedly, ten times or more. Relative to the germline gene, one junction end is altered; a read error may explain this. V usage is TRBV5-1 and J usage is TRBJ1-2, with 9 bases aligning to TRBD1. The V gene's germline CDR1 is SGHRS and CDR2 YFSETQ. This CDR3 is 13 amino acids long. The CDR3: CASSGTGNYGYTF. Here the CDR3 DNA reads TGTGCCAGCAGCGGGACAGGGAACTATGGCTACACCTTC.

The chain joins TRBV30 to TRBJ1-1; no clear D. V was trimmed by 0 bases and J by 6 bases, leaving 11 bases between them. The CDR3 is 13 amino acids. CDR1 and CDR2 (germline): GTSNPN, SVGIG (reference sequence). DNA for the CDR3: TGTGCCTGGAGTGTAATGTTTGGGGCTGAAGCTTTCTTT. It is translated as CAWSVMFGAEAFF.

This clonotype has only a few counts. The rearrangement links TRBV18 to TRBJ1-4; 7 bases are a match to TRBD1. Germline V CDR1 and CDR2: KGHSH, LQKENI. The junction had 6 bases not matched to a gene; V was cut back by 4 bases and J by 7 bases. The CDR3 covers 14 residues. The CDR3 reads CASSLRDSTEKLFF. The CDR3 nucleotides read TGTGCCAGCTCACTCCGGGACAGTACTGAAAAACTGTTTTTT.

This clonotype was picked up many times. The chain couples TRBV20-1 to TRBJ1-2; tentative D call: TRBD1 (6 bases). Trimming cost V 5 bases and J 7 bases, with 20 bases left between them. Germline V gene data show CDR1 as DFQATT and CDR2 as SNEGSKA (reference sequence). This CDR3 comprises 14 residues. CDR3 DNA sequence: TGCAGTGCTCGATCAGGCAGGGGCGCAGGTGGCTACACCTTC. Translating it yields CSARSGRGAGGYTF.

The chain is built from TRBV2 and TRBJ2-7, with 8 nucleotides matching TRBD2. Looked up from germline, CDR1 is SNHLY and CDR2 is FYNNEI. The CDR3 sequence is 15 residues long. V lost 2 bases to trimming and J lost 4 bases; unmatched junction nucleotides: 7. In DNA form, the CDR3 reads TGTGCCAGCAGTGAAAGTGAGGAGCGGGAGTACGAGCAGTACTTC. Amino acid sequence: CASSESEEREYEQYF.

This clonotype was seen a handful of times. The chain employs TRBV20-1 and TRBJ1-5, with D unclear. The CDR3 runs 14 residues. Looked up from germline, CDR1 is DFQATT and CDR2 is SNEGSKA (reference sequence). V shed 0 bases and J shed 6 bases, with 12 bases lying between them. The CDR3 region is CSARDGGLSQPQHF. The CDR3, as DNA: TGCAGTGCTAGAGATGGAGGATTAAGTCAGCCCCAGCATTTT.

The chain uses TRBV4-1 and TRBJ1-2, with 8 bases that match TRBD1. Germline V CDR1 and CDR2: MGHRA, YSYEKL. J was trimmed by 3 bases and V by 3 bases; bases with no gene match: 3. The CDR3 sequence is 14 residues long. The CDR3 is CASSQPGQDYGYTF. For the CDR3, the DNA is TGCGCCAGCAGCCAGCCGGGACAGGACTATGGCTACACCTTC.

The chain is built from TRBV5-6 and TRBJ2-7; D remains unclear. V lost 3 bases, J lost 1 base, and 8 bases lay in between. The CDR3 extends over 13 amino acids. Germline V gives CDR1 SGHDT, CDR2 YYEEEE. CDR3 loop: CASSYLESYEQYF. The CDR3 region has the DNA TGTGCCAGCAGCTATCTCGAGTCCTACGAGCAGTACTTC.

The chain links TRBV4-3 to TRBJ2-3; no reliable D call. Looked up from germline, CDR1 is LGHNA and CDR2 is YSLEER. This CDR3 comprises 17 residues. V gave up 3 bases and J gave up 0 bases, with 16 bases separating them. DNA of the CDR3: TGCGCCAGCAGCCAGCGCAAGATGACGGTTAGCACAGATACGCAGTATTTT. Protein sequence: CASSQRKMTVSTDTQYF.

The chain recombines TRBV20-1 with TRBJ2-3; unclear D gene. V was trimmed by 5 bases and J by 4 bases, leaving 10 bases between them. The CDR3 extends over 12 amino acids. Germline V lookup: CDR1 DFQATT, CDR2 SNEGSKA (reference sequence). The DNA of the CDR3 is TGCAGTGCTCCCCCAACTTCAGATACGCAGTATTTT. Its protein product is CSAPPTSDTQYF.